This TCR beta chain appears in the sequencing data of a study of preoperative IRX-2 immunotherapy in early breast cancer (dated by TCRdb to the late 2010s). Points on this clone: What this receptor recognizes is not known. Per-nucleotide qualities are absent, and no much larger clonotype sits a single base away.

V is clipped by 6 bases and J by 4 bases, and the sequence between their germline boundaries is 15 bases long. The CDR3 spans 13 residues, from the cysteine through the phenylalanine. Here the CDR3 DNA is all that survives: 39 bases in frame from base 1. Reading the germline V gene (reference sequence) gives CDR1 GTSNPN and CDR2 SVGIG. Receptor libraries were prepared by the immunoSEQ multiplex PCR assay. This is the immuneACCESS table as TCRdb keeps it, with only in-frame sequences that have V and J called. A part of the clones is gone; compared with another copy, unresolved V genes explain less than half, and the rest is unexplained. The sample data list around 40,000 clones, and about 95% of these were observed just once. The ten most abundant clones make up about 1.6% of the sample. Explained via the paper, the treatment or condition label denotes: preoperative locoregional IRX-2 cytokine immunotherapy. The samples were obtained from a phase Ib study that tested preoperative, locoregional IRX-2 cytokine immunotherapy designed to prime immune responses. Donors were patients with early-stage breast cancer who received IRX-2 before surgery.

The rearranged segments are TRBV30 and TRBJ1-2; no D gene is confidently identified. The source of this sequence is a human donor with breast cancer. This material consisted of tumor tissue, taken after IRX-2 immunotherapy. The CDR3 loop reads CACPDPEFYGYTF. The DNA is as follows: TGTGCCTGCCCCGACCCGGAGTTCTATGGCTACACCTTC.